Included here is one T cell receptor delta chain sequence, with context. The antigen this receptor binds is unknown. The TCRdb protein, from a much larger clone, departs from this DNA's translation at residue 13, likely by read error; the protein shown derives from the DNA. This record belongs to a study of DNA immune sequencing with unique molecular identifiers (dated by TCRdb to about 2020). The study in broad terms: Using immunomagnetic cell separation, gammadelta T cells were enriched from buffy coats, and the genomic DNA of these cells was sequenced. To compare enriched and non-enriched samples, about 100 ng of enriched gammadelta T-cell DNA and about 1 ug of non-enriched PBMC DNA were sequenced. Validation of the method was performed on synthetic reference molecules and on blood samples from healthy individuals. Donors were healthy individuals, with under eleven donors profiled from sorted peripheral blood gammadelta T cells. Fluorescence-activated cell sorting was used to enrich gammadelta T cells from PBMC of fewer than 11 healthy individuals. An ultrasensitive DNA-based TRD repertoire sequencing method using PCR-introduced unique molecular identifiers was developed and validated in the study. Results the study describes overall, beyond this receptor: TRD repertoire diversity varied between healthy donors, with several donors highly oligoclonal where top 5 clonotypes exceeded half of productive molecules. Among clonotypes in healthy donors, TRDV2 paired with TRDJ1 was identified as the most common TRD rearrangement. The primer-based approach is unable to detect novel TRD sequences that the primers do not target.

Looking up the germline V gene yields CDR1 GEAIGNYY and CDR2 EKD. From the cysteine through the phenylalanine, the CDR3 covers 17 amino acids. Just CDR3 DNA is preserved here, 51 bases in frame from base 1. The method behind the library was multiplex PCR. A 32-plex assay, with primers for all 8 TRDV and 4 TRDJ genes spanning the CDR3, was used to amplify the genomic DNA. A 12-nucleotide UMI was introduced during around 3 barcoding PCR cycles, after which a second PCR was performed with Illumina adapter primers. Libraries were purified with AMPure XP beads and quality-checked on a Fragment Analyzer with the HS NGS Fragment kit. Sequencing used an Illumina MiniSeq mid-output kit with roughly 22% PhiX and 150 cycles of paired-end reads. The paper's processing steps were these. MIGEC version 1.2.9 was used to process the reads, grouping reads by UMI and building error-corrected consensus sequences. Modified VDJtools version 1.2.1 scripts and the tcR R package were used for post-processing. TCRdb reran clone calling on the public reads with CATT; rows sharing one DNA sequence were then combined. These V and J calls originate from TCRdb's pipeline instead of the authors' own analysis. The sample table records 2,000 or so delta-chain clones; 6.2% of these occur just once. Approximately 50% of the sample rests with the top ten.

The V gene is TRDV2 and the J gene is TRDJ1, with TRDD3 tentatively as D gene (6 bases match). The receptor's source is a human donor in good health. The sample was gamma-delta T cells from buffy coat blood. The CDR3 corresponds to CACDTVAGRGNTGKLIF. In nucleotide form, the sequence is TGTGCCTGTGACACCGTGGCAGGAAGGGGGAACACCGGTAAACTCATCTTT.